Listed below are T cell receptor beta chains from one sample, sequenced in a study of blood T cell repertoires in COVID-19. The table came from immunoSEQ multiplex PCR; TCRdb's copy has only in-frame clones and leaves some out. The profile shows a few hundred thousand clones, around 86% of them singletons. The sample consisted of peripheral blood. The source is a man younger than 35 with active or convalescent COVID-19. Both conserved end residues are trimmed from each CDR3. Fields, in order: V gene, CDR3 protein.

TRBV7-2	ASSLQVAAYEQY
TRBV6-1	ASSEIGHMNTEAF
TRBV4-1	ASSQAVTGGYTEAF
TRBV5-1	ASRPPGLEHEQF
TRBV7-6	ASSLWSAGEPTDTQY
TRBV5-6	ASSLDSFLGYT
TRBV10-3	AISESGLPTWELF
TRBV28	ASNLGGGNHEQY
TRBV27	ASPFLNSNQPQH
TRBV9	ASSVGRGDGAYNEKLF
TRBV5-4	ASSLGGPGGNTIY
TRBV6-1	ASSELARGSGNTIY
TRBV5-4	ASSSYGTGGGTNGYT
TRBV10-3	AINREGNSPLH
TRBV24-1	ATSDFDSNYGYT
TRBV11-3	ASSARGRVGSHSPLH
TRBV30	AWGGQYGYT
TRBV7-2	ASSLDRGIRNSPLH
TRBV30	AWSLEWDQPQH
TRBV29-1	SVEVGQGYGYT
TRBV9	ASSAALGLSQETQY
TRBV28	ASSPPSISGNTIY
TRBV27	ASSLRNRATGYT
TRBV15	AIGPVAGEQY
TRBV7-2	ASSLRGPIEAF
TRBV30	AWNVRRDTDTQY
TRBV2	ASRSVPGNSGNTIY
TRBV2	AGTGTITGELF
TRBV2	ATRTSGGGTGELF
TRBV4-1	ASSQDSTGNTEAF
TRBV28	ASSYGREKYQH
TRBV6-5	TSIQRGGDEQF
TRBV27	ASSFIGQGDEKLF
TRBV7-9	ASSQGRKLF
TRBV2	ASPQGENEQF
TRBV12-3/TRBV12-4	ASSLSRVSGYT
TRBV5-1	ASSLQGASGNTIY
TRBV6-5	ATSGLYSYNSPLH
TRBV11-1	ASSLRAESGYEQY
TRBV2	ASISTGVGSPLH
TRBV5-6	ASSIITSGTDTQY